These 15 T cell receptor beta chains were sequenced from one sample in a study of CD8 T cells in ankylosing spondylitis. TCRdb processed the 5' RACE reads anew with MiXCR; each CDR3 protein has one entry. The sample lists approximately 24,000 distinct CDR3 sequences; 10% to 15% were seen once. Sample: blood. All receptors derive from a male donor with ankylosing spondylitis or in good health (not recorded which).

This clonotype showed up many times. V usage is TRBV7-2 and J usage is TRBJ2-2, with D perhaps matching TRBD2 (6 bases). Germline CDR1 and CDR2: SGHTA and FQGNSA. The CDR3 loop spans 15 amino acids. Trimming removed 1 base at V and 7 bases at J, with 13 bases between. CDR3 nucleotides: TGTGCCAGCAGCTTAGTCAGCAGGACTAACGGGGAGCTGTTTTTT. Translated, it gives CASSLVSRTNGELFF.

The chain links TRBV20-1 to TRBJ2-3; unclear D gene. V gave up 5 bases and J gave up 0 bases, with 6 bases separating them. Germline V gene data show CDR1 as DFQATT and CDR2 as SNEGSKA (reference sequence). This CDR3 comprises 12 residues. CDR3 sequence reads: CSASSSTDTQYF. As DNA, the CDR3 is TGCAGTGCTTCGAGCAGCACAGATACGCAGTATTTT.

Ten or more counts support this clonotype. The chain is built from TRBV6-5 and TRBJ2-2, with unresolved D. This CDR3 has 12 amino acids. Germline V CDR1 and CDR2: MNHEY, SVGAGI. The V and J ends lost 2 bases and 5 bases respectively, with 3 bases between them. The CDR3 region has the DNA TGTGCCAGCAGTTACCGAACCGGGGAGCTGTTTTTT. Its protein product is CASSYRTGELFF.

At least ten counts were recorded for this clonotype. The rearrangement joins TRBV28 to TRBJ2-1, with D maybe TRBD1 (5 bases). Trimming left V 6 bases short and J 3 bases short, with 21 bases between. The CDR3 totals 17 residues. Per germline, CDR1 MDHEN and CDR2 SYDVKM. Here the CDR3 reads CASSQPRTSIYYNEQFF. In nucleotides, the CDR3 is TGTGCCAGCAGCCAACCAAGGACATCCATCTACTACAATGAGCAGTTCTTC.

This clonotype was detected many times. V and J are TRBV20-1 and TRBJ1-1; D perhaps matches TRBD1 (5 bases). The CDR3 length is 13 residues. CDR1 is DFQATT, CDR2 SNEGSKA, per germline (reference sequence). For the CDR3, the DNA is TGCAGCACGGTCGGCAGGGAGAGGACTGAAGCTTTCTTT. Its translation: CSTVGRERTEAFF.

This clonotype has more than one count but fewer than ten. The chain combines TRBV7-2 with TRBJ2-3; D is undetermined. CDR1 SGHTA and CDR2 FQGNSA come from the germline V gene. The CDR3 extends over 15 amino acids. Between the trimmed V and J ends, which lost 5 bases and 0 bases, there was a span of 12 bases. The CDR3 bases are TGTGCCAGCAGCAAGCGTTTTACTAGCACAGATACGCAGTATTTT. Translating gives CASSKRFTSTDTQYF.

This clonotype was picked up many times. V usage is TRBV7-3 and J usage is TRBJ2-1, with 12 bases aligning to TRBD2. CDR3 length equals 15 residues. Germline CDR1 is SGHTA and CDR2 is FQGTGA. After removal of 2 bases from V and 8 bases from J, the junction contained 4 bases not matched to a gene. The CDR3 DNA reads TGTGCCAGCAGCTTAGGGACTAGCGGGTTCGATGAGCAGTTCTTC. This codes for CASSLGTSGFDEQFF. The full variable domain, rest sourced from reference TRBV7-3 and TRBJ2-1, is GAGVSQTPSNKVTEKGKYVELRCDPISGHTALYWYRQSLGQGPEFLIYFQGTGAADDSGLPNDRFFAVRPEGSVSTLKIQRTERGDSAVYLCASSLGTSGFDEQFFGPGTRLTVL.

The table lists this clonotype with a few counts. The rearrangement joins TRBV12-3 or TRBV12-4 to TRBJ2-3, with 13 positions matching TRBD2. The CDR3 is 15 amino acids. V trimming: 6 bases; J trimming: 5 bases; junction bases outside the gene matches: 5. The CDR3 nucleotides are TGTGCCAGCAGAACGACTAGCGGGAGGATAGATACGCAGTATTTT. Translated: CASRTTSGRIDTQYF.

The chain employs TRBV7-3 and TRBJ2-1; D is perhaps TRBD1 (5 bases). The V end lost 6 bases, the J end lost 5 bases, and 17 bases lay between the germline ends. The CDR3 sequence is 15 residues long. The germline V gene has CDR1 SGHTA and CDR2 FQGTGA. The CDR3, as DNA: TGTGCCAGCAGTGTATCCACCAGGGCGGACAATGAGCAGTTCTTC. Its protein product is CASSVSTRADNEQFF.

This clonotype was counted only a few times. The CDR3 DNA follows: TGTGCCAGCAGCCAATCGGGGGGGGGGCCTAAGAGGGAGCAGTTCTTC. Its translation: CASSQSGGGPKREQFF. J is TRBJ2-1 and V is TRBV28, with 8 bases identical to TRBD2. Germline assignment: CDR1 MDHEN and CDR2 SYDVKM. The CDR3 is made up of 16 amino acids. Trimming took 6 bases from V and 10 from J; bases not matched to a gene: 17.

Many counts were recorded for this clonotype. The rearrangement links TRBV10-2 to TRBJ2-1; TRBD2 aligns across 7 bases. CDR1 and CDR2 from the germline V gene are WSHSY and SAAADI. The V segment lost 7 bases and the J segment 7 bases; nucleotides outside the gene matches: 7. The CDR3 is 13 residues long. CDR3 loop: CASTRSGANEQFF. Here the CDR3 DNA reads TGCGCCAGCACGAGGAGCGGGGCAAATGAGCAGTTCTTC.

The rearrangement joins TRBV20-1 to TRBJ1-1; D unclear. The CDR3 runs 11 residues. V dropped 6 bases and J dropped 0 bases, with 5 bases sitting between them. The germline gives CDR1 DFQATT, CDR2 SNEGSKA (reference sequence). The CDR3 region is CSAPLNTEAFF. CDR3 sequence (DNA): TGCAGTGCCCCGTTGAACACTGAAGCTTTCTTT.

This clonotype has at least ten counts. The CDR3 DNA sequence: TGTGCCAGCCGAAGGACGGGACTAGCGGGAACCGGGTTCTTC. Amino acid sequence: CASRRTGLAGTGFF. The V call is TRBV12-3 or TRBV12-4, the J call TRBJ2-1; 13 bases align to TRBD2. The CDR3 length is 14 residues. V lost 8 bases and J lost 15; bases outside the gene matches: 13.

This clonotype was observed many times. The chain employs TRBV6-2 or TRBV6-3 and TRBJ1-1; no clear D gene. Germline CDR1 and CDR2: MNHEY and SVGEGT. This CDR3 is 15 amino acids long. The V end was cut by 5 bases, the J end by 1 base, with 14 bases between. The chain's CDR3 is CASSREQNWNTEAFF. The CDR3 nucleotides read TGTGCCAGCAGTAGAGAACAGAACTGGAACACTGAAGCTTTCTTT.

This clonotype was detected a few times. Its ends do not fully match the called genes, so a read error is possible. The genes are TRBV18 and TRBJ2-2, with D unclear. Per the germline V gene, CDR1 is KGHSH and CDR2 is LQKENI. The CDR3 runs to 14 residues. Here the CDR3 DNA reads TGTGCCAGCTCCCCACAATACTCCACCGGGGAGCTGTTTTTT. The encoded protein is CASSPQYSTGELFF. Full variable domain (missing parts from reference TRBV18 and TRBJ2-2): NAGVMQNPRHLVRRRGQEARLRCSPMKGHSHVYWYRQLPEEGLKFMVYLQKENIIDESGMPKERFSAEFPKEGPSILRIQQVVRGDSAAYFCASSPQYSTGELFFGEGSRLTVL.